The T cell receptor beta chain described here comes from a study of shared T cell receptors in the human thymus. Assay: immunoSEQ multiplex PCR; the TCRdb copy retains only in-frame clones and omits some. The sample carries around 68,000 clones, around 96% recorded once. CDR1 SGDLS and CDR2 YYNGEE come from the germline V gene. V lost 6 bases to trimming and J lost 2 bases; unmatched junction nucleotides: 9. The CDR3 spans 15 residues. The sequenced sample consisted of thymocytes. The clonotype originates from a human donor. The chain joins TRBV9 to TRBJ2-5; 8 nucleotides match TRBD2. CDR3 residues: CASTRSGGGQETQYF. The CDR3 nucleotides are TGTGCCAGCACCCGTAGCGGCGGGGGGCAAGAGACCCAGTACTTC.